This T cell receptor (beta chain) was captured by sequencing in a study of T cell responses to AZD1222 COVID-19 vaccine. Broader study findings: There were repertoire samples only from the period after the peak T cell response. At baseline, just 6 or 7 AZD1222 recipients tested seropositive.

In regard to this clone: Its antigen is not identified.

Assay: immunoSEQ multiplex PCR; the TCRdb copy retains only in-frame clones and omits some. The sample consists of about 50,000 clones, approximately 89% of them appearing once. The CDR3 length is 13 residues. The germline CDR1 and CDR2 sequences are SGHRS and YFSETQ. Between the trimmed V and J ends, which lost 2 bases and 5 bases, there was a span of 10 bases. V and J are TRBV5-1 and TRBJ1-2; perhaps TRBD1 as D (5 bases). The starting material was peripheral blood, obtained on day 0 of AZD1222 vaccination. This clonotype originated in an adult in good health. The CDR3 region is CASSLKGEYGYTF. DNA for the CDR3: TGCGCCAGCAGCTTAAAAGGGGAGTATGGCTACACCTTC. The full variable domain, in which reference TRBV5-1 and TRBJ1-2 provide the parts outside the CDR3, is KAGVTQTPRYLIKTRGQQVTLSCSPISGHRSVSWYQQTPGQGLQFLFEYFSETQRNKGNFPGRFSGRQFSNSRSEMNVSTLELGDSALYLCASSLKGEYGYTFGSGTRLTVV.